This TCR beta chain was captured in a study of T-cell reconstitution after alpha-beta-depleted transplantation in children. The CDR3 length is 12 residues. Germline lookup yields CDR1 SGHAT and CDR2 FQNNGV. With 6 bases clipped from V and 9 bases from J, the junction kept 4 bases outside the gene matches. This clonotype was picked up many times. Its target is unknown. Unique molecular identifiers were incorporated into the prepared TCRbeta library. Each CDR3 protein is one row after TCRdb ran MiXCR on the PCR reads. Of 400,000 to 550,000 distinct CDR3 sequences in the sample, over 9.5% are singletons; the top ten hold 2% to 2.5%. Study-level results: T-cell numbers and diversity one year post-transplant derived largely from freshly generated T cells.

Here the sequenced sample was PBMCs, taken before TCRalphabeta/CD19-depleted stem cell transplant. The chain links TRBV11-2 to TRBJ2-1; TRBD1 aligns across 8 bases. The origin of this receptor is a child younger than 10 with inherited bone marrow failure, due to receive a stem cell transplant. The DNA of the CDR3 is TGTGCCAGCAGTTGGACAGGGCTTGAGCAGTTCTTC. This encodes CASSWTGLEQFF.